The rows below give T cell receptor beta chains drawn from one sample of a study of T cell changes during pregnancy in multiple sclerosis. Using immunoSEQ multiplex PCR, the repertoire was profiled, and TCRdb retains in-frame clones only, with some absent. The sample includes roughly 58,000 clones, roughly 90% of them seen just once. The starting material was CD8+ T cells from peripheral blood mononuclear cells, obtained before pregnancy. Source of these receptors: a female donor with multiple sclerosis, enrolled in a pregnancy study. Each CDR3 is given with its conserved first and last residue. The order of the fields is V gene, J gene, CDR3 length, CDR3 protein.

TRBV6-5	TRBJ1-5	15	CASSSTGYGNQPQHF
TRBV19	TRBJ2-3	14	CASSRRGDTDTQYF
TRBV6-1	TRBJ2-7	15	CASRESSGGVYEQYF
TRBV4-1	TRBJ1-2	13	CASKPSAAYGYTF
TRBV30	TRBJ2-1	13	CAWSVERGNEQFF
TRBV9	TRBJ2-5	16	CASSGTGTGSLETQYF
TRBV4-2	TRBJ2-5	18	CASSQGLAGGFVQETQYF
TRBV7-2	TRBJ1-2	11	CASSLSLIITF
TRBV27	TRBJ2-7	11	CASSSGGEQYF
TRBV29-1	TRBJ2-1	15	CSVEEERGAGNEQFF
TRBV9	TRBJ1-2	15	CASSPARGRDYGYTF
TRBV5-1	TRBJ2-2	15	CASSSGFSNTGELFF
TRBV4-1	TRBJ1-1	14	CASSHTGGLSAAFF
TRBV6-5	TRBJ1-1	14	CASSYTPGVPEAFF
TRBV11-1	TRBJ2-2	14	CASSLYRGTGELFF
TRBV9	TRBJ2-6	17	CASSFPKGVSGANVLTF
TRBV11-3	TRBJ2-2	15	CASSFERGARGELFF
TRBV10-3	TRBJ2-5	16	CAISPGLAGKTETQYF
TRBV28	TRBJ2-3	14	CASSRQAITDTQYF
TRBV7-8	TRBJ2-5	15	CASSPAFQGEETQYF
TRBV6-4	TRBJ2-2	14	CASSAGAGTGELFF
TRBV11-2	TRBJ2-1	11	CASREYNEQFF